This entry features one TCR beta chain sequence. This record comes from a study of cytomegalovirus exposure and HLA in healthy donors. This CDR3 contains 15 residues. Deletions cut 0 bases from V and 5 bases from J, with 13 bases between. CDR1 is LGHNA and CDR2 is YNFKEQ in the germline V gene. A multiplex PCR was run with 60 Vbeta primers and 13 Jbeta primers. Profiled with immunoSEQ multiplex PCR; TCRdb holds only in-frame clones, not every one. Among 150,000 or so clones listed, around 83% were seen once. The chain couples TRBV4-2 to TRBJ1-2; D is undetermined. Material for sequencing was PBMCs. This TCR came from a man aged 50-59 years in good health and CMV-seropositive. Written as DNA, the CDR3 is TGTGCCAGCAGCCAAGATCGGGGTAGTGGGTATGGCTACACCTTC. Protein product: CASSQDRGSGYGYTF.